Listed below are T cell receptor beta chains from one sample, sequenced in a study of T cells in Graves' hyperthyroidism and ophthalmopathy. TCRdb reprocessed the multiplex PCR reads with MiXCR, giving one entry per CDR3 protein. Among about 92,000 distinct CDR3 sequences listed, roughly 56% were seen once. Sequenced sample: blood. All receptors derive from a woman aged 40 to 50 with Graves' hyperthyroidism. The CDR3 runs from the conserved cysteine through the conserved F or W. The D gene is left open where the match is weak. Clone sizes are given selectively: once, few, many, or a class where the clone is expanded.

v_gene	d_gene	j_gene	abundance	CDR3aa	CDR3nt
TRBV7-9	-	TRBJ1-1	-	CAWSAGTGAFF	TGTGCCTGGAGTGCGGGGACTGGAGCTTTCTTT
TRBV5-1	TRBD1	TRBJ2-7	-	CASSGTGGYTYEQYF	TGCGCCAGCAGCGGGACAGGGGGCTATACCTACGAGCAGTACTTC
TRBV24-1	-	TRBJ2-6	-	CATSEAGGTGANVLTF	TGTGCCACCAGTGAAGCGGGCGGCACTGGGGCCAACGTCCTGACTTTC
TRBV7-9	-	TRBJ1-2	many	CASSPPFLQGGYGYTF	TGTGCCAGCAGCCCCCCCTTCCTACAGGGCGGCTATGGCTACACCTTC
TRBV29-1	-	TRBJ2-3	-	CSLVEADTQYF	TGCAGCCTCGTGGAGGCAGATACGCAGTATTTT
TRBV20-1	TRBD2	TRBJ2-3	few	CSARDHRGSIDTQYF	TGCAGTGCTAGAGACCACCGCGGGAGCATAGATACGCAGTATTTT
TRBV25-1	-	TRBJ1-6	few	CASSESGLYNSPLHF	TGTGCCAGCAGTGAAAGCGGGCTCTATAATTCACCCCTCCACTTT
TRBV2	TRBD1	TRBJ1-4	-	CASLLLTGDEKLFF	TGTGCCAGCCTTCTCTTGACAGGGGATGAAAAACTGTTTTTT
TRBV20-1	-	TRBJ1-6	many	CSALKNLGRGNSPLHF	TGCAGTGCTCTAAAAAACCTTGGAAGGGGGAATTCACCCCTCCACTTT
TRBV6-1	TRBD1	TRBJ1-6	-	CAGSPYPTGRQRSPPHF	TGTGCCGGCAGTCCATACCCGACAGGGAGGCAAAGGTCACCCCCCCACTTT
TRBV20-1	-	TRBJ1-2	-	CSARVRTYGYGYTF	TGCAGTGCTAGAGTGAGGACCTACGGCTATGGCTACACCTTC
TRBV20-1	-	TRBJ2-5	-	CSASFGGETQYF	TGCAGTGCTAGTTTTGGGGGAGAGACCCAGTACTTC
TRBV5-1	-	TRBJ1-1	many	CASSFGDMNTEAFF	TGCGCCAGCAGCTTCGGCGACATGAACACTGAAGCTTTCTTT
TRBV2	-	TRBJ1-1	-	CAPGYGAVERGTEAFF	TGTGCCCCCGGATACGGGGCAGTGGAGAGGGGCACTGAAGCTTTCTTT
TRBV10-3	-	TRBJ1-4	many	CAISEQVWEKLFF	TGTGCCATCAGTGAACAGGTTTGGGAAAAACTGTTTTTT
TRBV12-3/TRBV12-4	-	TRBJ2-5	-	CASSRGPETQYF	TGTGCCAGCAGCCGGGGACCCGAGACCCAGTACTTC
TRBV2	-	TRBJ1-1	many	CASVLTEKNTEAFF	TGTGCCAGCGTCCTGACAGAAAAGAACACTGAAGCTTTCTTT
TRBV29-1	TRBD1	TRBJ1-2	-	CSVGGQGFDYTF	TGCAGCGTGGGGGGACAGGGCTTCGACTACACCTTC
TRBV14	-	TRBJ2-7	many	CASSQGHRAYEQYF	TGTGCCAGCAGCCAAGGTCACAGGGCTTACGAGCAGTACTTC
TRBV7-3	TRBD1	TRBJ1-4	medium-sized	CASSLSRGCATNEKLFF	TGTGCCAGCAGCTTAAGCAGGGGGTGCGCAACTAATGAAAAACTGTTTTTT
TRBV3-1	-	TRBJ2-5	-	CASSAMIPPPIKRGQETQYF	TGTGCCAGCAGCGCGATGATACCACCCCCGATTAAGAGGGGACAAGAGACCCAGTACTTC
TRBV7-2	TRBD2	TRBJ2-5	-	CASISRLAGVRETQYF	TGTGCCAGCATCTCCCGACTAGCGGGAGTCAGGGAGACCCAGTACTTC
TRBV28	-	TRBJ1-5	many	CASSFHEWGGAVQPQHF	TGTGCCAGCAGTTTTCACGAGTGGGGGGGCGCGGTTCAGCCCCAGCATTTT
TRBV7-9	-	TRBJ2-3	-	CASSLYRQITDTQYF	TGTGCCAGCAGCTTGTACAGGCAAATTACAGATACGCAGTATTTT
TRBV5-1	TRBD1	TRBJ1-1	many	CASSLGQGGVNTEAFF	TGCGCCAGCAGCTTGGGACAGGGGGGGGTGAACACTGAAGCTTTCTTT
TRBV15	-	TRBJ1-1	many	CATSRDPEGINTEAFF	TGTGCCACCAGCAGAGATCCCGAGGGCATTAACACTGAAGCTTTCTTT
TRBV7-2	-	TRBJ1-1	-	CASSRGIMNTEAFF	TGTGCCAGCAGCCGAGGAATCATGAACACTGAAGCTTTCTTT
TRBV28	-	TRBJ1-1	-	CASSHQNWAEAFF	TGTGCCAGCAGTCACCAAAACTGGGCTGAAGCTTTCTTT
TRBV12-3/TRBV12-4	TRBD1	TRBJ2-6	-	CASFQQGDYVLTF	TGTGCCAGCTTCCAACAGGGGGACTACGTCCTGACTTTC
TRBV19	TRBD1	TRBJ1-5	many	CASTRQGRLGNQPQHF	TGTGCCAGTACCAGACAGGGCCGACTCGGTAATCAGCCCCAGCATTTT
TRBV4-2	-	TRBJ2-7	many	CASSQDGGGVAYEQYF	TGTGCCAGCAGCCAAGATGGAGGGGGGGTAGCCTACGAGCAGTACTTC
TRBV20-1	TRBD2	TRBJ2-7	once	CSATRTSGSSF	TGCAGTGCTACAAGGACTAGCGGGAGCAGTTTC
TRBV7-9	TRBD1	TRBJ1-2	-	CASSPGTDNYGYTF	TGTGCCAGCAGCCCCGGGACAGACAATTATGGCTACACCTTC
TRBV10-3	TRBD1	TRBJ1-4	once	CAISVTGALNEKLFF	TGTGCCATCAGTGTGACAGGGGCCCTGAATGAGAAACTGTTTTTT
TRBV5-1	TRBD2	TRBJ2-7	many	CASSLARTSGFSYEQYF	TGCGCCAGCAGCTTGGCGCGGACTAGCGGGTTCTCCTACGAGCAGTACTTC
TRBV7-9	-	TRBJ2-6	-	CASSLAPTEAF	TGTGCCAGCAGCTTAGCCCCCACTGAAGCTTTC
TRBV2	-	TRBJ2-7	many	CASSEDRVVIEQYF	TGTGCCAGCAGTGAAGACAGGGTAGTGATCGAGCAGTACTTC
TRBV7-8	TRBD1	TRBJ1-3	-	CASSLGTGSGNTIYF	TGTGCCAGCAGCCTCGGGACAGGGTCGGGAAACACCATATATTTT
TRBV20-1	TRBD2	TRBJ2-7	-	CSAVLAGQVSFSYEQCF	TGCAGTGCCGTACTAGCGGGACAGGTTTCCTTTTCCTACGAGCAGTGCTTC
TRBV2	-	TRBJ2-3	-	CASSQGQGSTDTQYF	TGCGCCAGCAGCCAAGGGCAGGGATCCACAGATACGCAGTATTTT
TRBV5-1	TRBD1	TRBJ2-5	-	CASSVSGQGGTQETQYF	TGCGCCAGCAGCGTAAGTGGACAGGGAGGAACCCAAGAGACCCAGTACTTC
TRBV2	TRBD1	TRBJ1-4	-	CASSRDRGEKLSF	TGTGCCAGCAGCCGGGACAGGGGGGAAAAACTGTCTTTT
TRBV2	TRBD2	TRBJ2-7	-	CASSASPSGSYEQYF	TGTGCCAGCAGTGCTAGTCCTAGCGGGTCCTACGAGCAGTACTTC
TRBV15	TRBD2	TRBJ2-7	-	CATSRIAGQFYEQYF	TGTGCCACCAGCAGAATAGCGGGTCAATTCTACGAGCAGTACTTC
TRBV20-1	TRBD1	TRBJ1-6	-	CSADLGQGASPLHF	TGCAGTGCTGATCTGGGACAGGGGGCTTCACCCCTCCACTTT
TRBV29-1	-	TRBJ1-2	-	CSQDRAYGASNYGYTF	TGCAGCCAAGACCGGGCGTACGGCGCATCGAACTATGGCTACACCTTC
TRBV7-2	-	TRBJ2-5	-	CASSLGGRETQYF	TGTGCCAGCAGCTTAGGTGGACGAGAGACCCAGTACTTC
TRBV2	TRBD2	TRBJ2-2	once	CASSLGAGRGTGELFF	TGTGCCAGCAGCTTGGGAGCGGGAAGGGGCACCGGGGAGCTGTTTTTT
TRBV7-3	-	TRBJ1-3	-	CASSLTGGSNTIYF	TGTGCCAGCAGCTTAACGGGGGGATCGAACACCATATATTTT
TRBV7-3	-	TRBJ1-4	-	CASSVGEKLFF	TGTGCCAGCAGTGTAGGGGAAAAACTGTTTTTT
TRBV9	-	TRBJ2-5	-	CASSEGGDQETQYF	TGTGCCAGCAGCGAGGGGGGAGATCAAGAGACCCAGTACTTC
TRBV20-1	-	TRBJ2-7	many	CSARTHRVYEQYF	TGCAGTGCTAGAACCCATCGCGTCTACGAGCAGTACTTC
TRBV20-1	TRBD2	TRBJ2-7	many	CSARKGIAGRYEQYF	TGCAGTGCTAGAAAGGGAATAGCGGGACGCTACGAGCAGTACTTC
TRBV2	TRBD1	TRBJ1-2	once	CASSARPTRDRANYGYTF	TGTGCCAGCAGTGCTAGACCGACCCGGGACAGAGCTAACTATGGCTACACCTTC
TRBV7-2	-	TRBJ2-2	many	CASSHLNTGELFF	TGTGCCAGCAGCCATTTAAACACCGGGGAGCTGTTTTTT
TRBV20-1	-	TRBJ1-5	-	CSAPQVSKGQHF	TGCAGTGCCCCCCAAGTGTCTAAGGGCCAGCATTTT